The following is a TCR beta chain sequence with its context. The antigen remains undetermined. V lost 7 bases and J lost 3, with 21 bases in between. The germline CDR1 and CDR2 sequences are SGHTA and FQGNSA. The CDR3 covers 16 residues. This sample was taken from a study of T-cell memory formation after mild COVID-19. Overall study context: Across donors, TCR clusters were largely donor specific. Overall study findings and caveats: The SARS-CoV-2 specificity of second-wave clones reaching peak at day 37 remained unverified. The appearance of some responding clones in pre-infection memory suggested that cross-reactive memory joined.

MiXCR, run by TCRdb on the 5' RACE reads, gives a single entry per CDR3 protein. This table has approximately 230,000 distinct CDR3 sequences, roughly 15% appearing once. This receptor was obtained from a man between 18 and 35 years old who had mild COVID-19 (a few samples of this study predate the infection). Cell type and time point are not known. The sequenced material came from PBMCs or a T cell subset sorted from them (not recorded which). This chain uses TRBV7-2 with TRBJ1-2; D remains unclear. The CDR3 loop reads CASTSARGGNYYGYTF. As DNA, the CDR3 is TGTGCCAGCACTTCGGCTCGGGGAGGGAACTACTATGGCTACACCTTC.